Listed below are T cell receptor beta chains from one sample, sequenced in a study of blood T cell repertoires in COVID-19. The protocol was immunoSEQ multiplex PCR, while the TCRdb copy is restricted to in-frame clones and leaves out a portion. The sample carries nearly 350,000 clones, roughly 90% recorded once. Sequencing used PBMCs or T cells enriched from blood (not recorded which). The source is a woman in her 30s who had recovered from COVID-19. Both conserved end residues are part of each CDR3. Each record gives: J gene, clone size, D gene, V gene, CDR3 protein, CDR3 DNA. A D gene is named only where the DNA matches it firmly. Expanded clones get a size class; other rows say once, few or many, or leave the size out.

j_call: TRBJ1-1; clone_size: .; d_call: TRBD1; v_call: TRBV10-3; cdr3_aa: CAIRGTGANTEAFF; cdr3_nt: TGTGCCATCAGGGGTACAGGGGCGAACACTGAAGCTTTCTTT
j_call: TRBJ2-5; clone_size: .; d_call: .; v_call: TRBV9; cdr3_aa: CASTRGDQETQYF; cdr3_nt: TGTGCCAGCACCCGCGGGGACCAAGAGACCCAGTACTTC
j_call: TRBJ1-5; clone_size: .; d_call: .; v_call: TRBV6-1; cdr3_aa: CASSENRNQPQHF; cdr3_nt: TGTGCCAGCAGTGAGAATAGAAATCAGCCCCAGCATTTT
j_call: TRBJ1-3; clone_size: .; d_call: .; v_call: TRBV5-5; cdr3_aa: CASSLARGMSGNTIYF; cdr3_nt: TGTGCCAGCAGCTTGGCGAGGGGGATGTCTGGAAACACCATATATTTT
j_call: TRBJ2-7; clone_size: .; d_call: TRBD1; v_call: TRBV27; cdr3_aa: CASSDQTGSEQYF; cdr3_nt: TGTGCCAGCAGTGACCAGACAGGGTCCGAGCAGTACTTC
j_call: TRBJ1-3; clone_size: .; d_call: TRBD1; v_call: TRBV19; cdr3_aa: CASSRQGGSGNTIYF; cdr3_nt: TGTGCCAGTAGTAGACAGGGAGGCTCTGGAAACACCATATATTTT
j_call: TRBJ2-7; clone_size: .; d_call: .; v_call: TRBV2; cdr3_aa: CASLGASGAYEQYF; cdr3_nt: TGTGCCAGTTTGGGGGCTTCTGGGGCCTACGAGCAGTACTTC
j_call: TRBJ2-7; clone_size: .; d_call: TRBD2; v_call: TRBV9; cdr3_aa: CASSAMGSGGIYEQYF; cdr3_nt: TGTGCCAGCAGCGCAATGGGTAGCGGGGGTATCTACGAGCAGTACTTC
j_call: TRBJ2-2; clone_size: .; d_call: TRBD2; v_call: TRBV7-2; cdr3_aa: CASSSQPGTTRGELFF; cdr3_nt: TGTGCCAGCAGCTCCCAACCCGGGACTACGAGGGGGGAGCTGTTTTTT
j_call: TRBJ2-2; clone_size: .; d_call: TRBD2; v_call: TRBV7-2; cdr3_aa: CASSKIAPGLAGNTGELFF; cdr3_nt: TGTGCCAGCAGCAAAATCGCACCGGGACTAGCGGGGAACACCGGGGAGCTGTTTTTT
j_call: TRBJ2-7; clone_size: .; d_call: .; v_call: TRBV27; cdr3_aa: CASSLASGAMIYEQYF; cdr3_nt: TGTGCCAGCAGTTTAGCATCAGGGGCAATGATCTACGAGCAGTACTTC
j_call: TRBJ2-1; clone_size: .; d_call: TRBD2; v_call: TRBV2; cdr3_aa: CASSKIAGAAGEQFF; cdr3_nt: TGTGCCAGCAGTAAGATAGCGGGGGCTGCGGGTGAGCAGTTCTTC
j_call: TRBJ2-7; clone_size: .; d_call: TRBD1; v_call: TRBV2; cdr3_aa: CASSLGQGKQYF; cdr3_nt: TGTGCCAGCTCCTTGGGACAGGGCAAGCAGTACTTC
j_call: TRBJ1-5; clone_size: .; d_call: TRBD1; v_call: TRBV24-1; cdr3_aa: CATSDRNRGNQPQHF; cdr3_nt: TGTGCCACCAGTGACCGTAACAGGGGGAATCAGCCCCAGCATTTT
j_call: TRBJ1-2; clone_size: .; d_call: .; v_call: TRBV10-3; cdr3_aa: CAISESEAGYTF; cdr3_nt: TGTGCCATCAGTGAGTCAGAGGCCGGCTACACCTTC
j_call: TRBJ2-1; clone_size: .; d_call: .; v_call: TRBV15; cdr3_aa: CATSVYPPGQPYNEQFF; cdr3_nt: TGTGCCACCAGCGTCTATCCCCCGGGACAACCCTACAATGAGCAGTTCTTC
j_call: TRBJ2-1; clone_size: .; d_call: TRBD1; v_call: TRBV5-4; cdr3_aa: CASSLTGGYNEQFF; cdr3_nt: TGTGCCAGCAGCTTGACAGGGGGCTACAATGAGCAGTTCTTC
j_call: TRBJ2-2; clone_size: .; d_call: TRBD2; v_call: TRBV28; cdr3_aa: CASSLSSGTRGELFF; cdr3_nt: TGTGCCAGCAGTTTATCTAGCGGGACGCGTGGGGAGCTGTTTTTT
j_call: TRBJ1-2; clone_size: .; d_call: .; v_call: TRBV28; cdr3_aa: CASSLSPGWNYGYTF; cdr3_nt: TGTGCCAGCAGTTTATCTCCAGGCTGGAACTATGGCTACACCTTC
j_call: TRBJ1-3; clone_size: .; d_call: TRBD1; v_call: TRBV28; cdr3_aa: CASSLDRGPLGNTIYF; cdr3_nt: TGTGCCAGCAGCCTCGACAGGGGCCCCCTCGGAAACACCATATATTTT
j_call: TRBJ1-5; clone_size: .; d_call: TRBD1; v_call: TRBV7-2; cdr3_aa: CASSLGGTASQGPQHF; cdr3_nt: TGTGCCAGCAGCCTAGGCGGGACAGCGTCTCAAGGGCCCCAGCATTTT
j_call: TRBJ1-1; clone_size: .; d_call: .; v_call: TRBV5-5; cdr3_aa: CASSLVGKTEAFF; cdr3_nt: TGTGCCAGCAGCTTGGTCGGGAAGACTGAAGCTTTCTTT
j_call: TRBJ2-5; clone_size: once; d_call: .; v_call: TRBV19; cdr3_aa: CASSIVGLRTLETQYF; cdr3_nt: TGTGCCAGTAGTATCGTGGGACTCCGTACCCTAGAGACCCAGTACTTC
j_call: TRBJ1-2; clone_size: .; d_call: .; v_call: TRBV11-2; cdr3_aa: CASSVLRVQGPYGYTF; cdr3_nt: TGTGCCAGCAGCGTGTTGCGGGTCCAGGGGCCTTATGGCTACACCTTC
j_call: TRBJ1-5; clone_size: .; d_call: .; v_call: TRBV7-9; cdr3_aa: CASSLGANQPQHF; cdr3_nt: TGTGCCAGCAGCTTGGGGGCCAATCAGCCCCAGCATTTT
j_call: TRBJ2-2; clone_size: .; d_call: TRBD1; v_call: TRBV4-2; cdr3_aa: CASSQEDRGPGELFF; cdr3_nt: TGTGCCAGCAGCCAAGAGGACAGGGGGCCCGGGGAGCTGTTTTTT
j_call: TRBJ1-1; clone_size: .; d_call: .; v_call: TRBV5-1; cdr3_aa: CASSLRAGEGRAFF; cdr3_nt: TGCGCCAGCAGCTTGAGGGCGGGGGAGGGTCGCGCTTTCTTT
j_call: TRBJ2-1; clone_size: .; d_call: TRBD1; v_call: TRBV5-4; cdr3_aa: CASSPDRAYNEQFF; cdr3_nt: TGTGCCAGCAGCCCGGACAGGGCCTACAATGAGCAGTTCTTC
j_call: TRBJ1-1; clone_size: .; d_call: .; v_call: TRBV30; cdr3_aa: CAWNRRDTEAFF; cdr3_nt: TGTGCCTGGAACCGCCGGGACACTGAAGCTTTCTTT
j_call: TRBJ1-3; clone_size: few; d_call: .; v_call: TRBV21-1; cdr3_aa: CASTTTHGWGGKGGNTIYF; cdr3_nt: TGTGCCAGCACCACGACCCACGGGTGGGGGGGAAAGGGAGGAAACACCATATATTTT
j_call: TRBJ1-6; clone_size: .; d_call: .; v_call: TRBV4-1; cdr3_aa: CASSQGSGDPNSPLHF; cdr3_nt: TGCGCCAGCAGCCAAGGGTCGGGGGACCCAAATTCACCCCTCCACTTT
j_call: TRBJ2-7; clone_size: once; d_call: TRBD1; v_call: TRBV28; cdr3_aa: CASSLGGTGYEQYF; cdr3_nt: TGTGCCAGCAGTTTAGGGGGGACAGGCTACGAGCAGTACTTC
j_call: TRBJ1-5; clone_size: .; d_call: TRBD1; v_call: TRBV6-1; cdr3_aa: CASSERRDRGWQPQHF; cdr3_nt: TGTGCCAGCAGTGAAAGACGGGACAGGGGATGGCAGCCCCAGCATTTT
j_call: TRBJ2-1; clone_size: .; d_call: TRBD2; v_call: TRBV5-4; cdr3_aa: CASSAGSGGAINEQFF; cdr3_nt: TGTGCCAGCAGCGCGGGTAGCGGGGGGGCCATAAATGAGCAGTTCTTC